This entry lists 28 T cell receptor beta chains sequenced from one sample in a study of regulatory T cells in long-lasting Graves disease. For TCR beta, libraries came from iRepertoire HTBI primers and Arm-PCR of CDR3 regions. Each CDR3 protein gets one entry after TCRdb re-called the multiplex PCR reads with MiXCR. The sample carries about half a million distinct CDR3 sequences, under 25% recorded once. Time point meaning: persistent/refractory GD, antithyroid drugs over 5 years with positive TRAb. Extracted PBMC RNA gave rise to the TCR library. Sequenced here: peripheral blood mononuclear cells (PBMCs), sampled when the disease was refractory, from a patient treated with antithyroid drugs. Receptors originate from a female donor with Graves disease.

This clonotype has a count of ten or more. The genes are TRBV7-8 and TRBJ2-7; D perhaps matches TRBD1 (6 bases). The germline V gene has CDR1 SGHVS and CDR2 FQNEAQ. Trimming pared 0 bases from V and 3 bases from J, leaving 9 bases between. The CDR3 is made up of 14 amino acids. DNA of the CDR3: TGTGCCAGCAGCTTAGCGGGCAGGGGCTACGAGCAGTACTTC. Protein product: CASSLAGRGYEQYF.

This clonotype was observed at least ten times. This chain links TRBV6-1 with TRBJ1-1; no firm D call. Looked up from germline, CDR1 is MNHNS and CDR2 is SASEGT. The CDR3 runs 13 residues. V lost 7 bases and J lost 1, with 10 bases in between. The CDR3, as DNA: TGTGCCAGCACCTTCCAAGAGAACACTGAAGCTTTCTTT. Encoded protein: CASTFQENTEAFF.

The rearrangement joins TRBV5-1 to TRBJ1-5; D is unclear. The CDR3 spans 14 residues. The germline V and J ends were trimmed by 4 bases and 9 bases, with 17 bases remaining between them. CDR1 and CDR2 (germline): SGHRS, YFSETQ. CDR3 DNA: TGCGCCAGCAGCCGAGCCGGCCTGACGTGGCCCCAGCATTTT. It specifies CASSRAGLTWPQHF.

This clonotype has a count of ten or more. V usage is TRBV28 and J usage is TRBJ2-7; D possibly matches TRBD1 or TRBD2 (5 bases each). Trimming removed 8 bases from V and 1 base from J, with 15 bases in between. This CDR3 region has 14 residues. Germline lookup yields CDR1 MDHEN and CDR2 SYDVKM. The CDR3 loop is CASLRGAASYEQYF. For the CDR3, the DNA is TGTGCCAGCTTACGAGGGGCAGCATCCTACGAGCAGTACTTC.

Regarding this clonotype: A read error may be the cause here, since a much bigger clone is one base away. The rearrangement links TRBV6-1 to TRBJ1-5; no firm D call. The CDR3 extends over 16 amino acids. V lost 6 bases and J 7 bases, leaving 22 bases between the germline ends. Germline CDR1 MNHNS, CDR2 SASEGT. The CDR3 coding sequence is TGTGCCAGCAGGGCCGGAGACCTACAAACGGGACAGCCCCAGCATTTT. Residues: CASRAGDLQTGQPQHF.

V is TRBV18 and J is TRBJ1-5; 8 bases line up with TRBD1. Germline assignment: CDR1 KGHSH and CDR2 LQKENI. This CDR3 contains 16 residues. J gave up 7 bases and V 1 base, and 9 bases lay outside the gene matches. The CDR3 DNA is TGTGCCAGCTCACCACGGCAACAGGGGGTAGGACAGCCCCAGCATTTT. Translating gives CASSPRQQGVGQPQHF.

This clonotype has ten or more counts. The V call is TRBV12-3 or TRBV12-4, the J call TRBJ1-5; D remains ambiguous. V lost 1 base and J lost 6, with 1 base in between. The CDR3 loop spans 11 amino acids. CDR3 sequence: CASSLGQPQHF. The CDR3 DNA reads TGTGCCAGCAGTTTAGGTCAGCCCCAGCATTTT.

The chain is built from TRBV19 and TRBJ1-5; TRBD1 might be the D (6 bases). V shed 3 bases and J shed 2 bases, with 14 bases lying between them. CDR1 is LNHDA, CDR2 SQIVND, per germline (reference sequence). CDR3 length: 16 residues. The CDR3 DNA sequence: TGTGCCAGTAGTATCGGGGGGCGCGATCGCAATCAGCCCCAGCATTTT. Its translation: CASSIGGRDRNQPQHF.

This clonotype was observed at least ten times. The genes are TRBV20-1 and TRBJ2-7; 10 bases agree with TRBD2. This CDR3 has 16 residues. Unmatched junction bases numbered 13, after V lost 6 bases and J lost 2 bases. CDR1 is DFQATT and CDR2 is SNEGSKA in the germline V gene (reference sequence). As DNA, the CDR3 is TGCAGTGCAGCCGGCTTGGGTCTAGCGGGAGCCTACGAGCAGTACTTC. Residues: CSAAGLGLAGAYEQYF.

The rearrangement uses TRBV7-2 and TRBJ2-7, with 8 bases matching TRBD2. The J segment lost 6 bases and the V segment lost 1 base, leaving 8 bases of the junction unmatched. Germline CDR1 is SGHTA and CDR2 is FQGNSA. The CDR3 is made up of 15 amino acids. The CDR3 is CASSLEAGTSREQYF. As DNA, the CDR3 is TGTGCCAGCAGCTTAGAGGCCGGGACTAGTCGCGAGCAGTACTTC.

This clonotype has at least ten counts. The J gene is TRBJ1-1, the V gene TRBV15; unclear D gene. The V end was cut by 4 bases, the J end by 5 bases, with 14 bases between. This CDR3 is 14 amino acids long. CDR1 and CDR2 from the germline V gene are LNHNV and YYDKDF (reference sequence). The CDR3 DNA follows: TGTGCCACCAGCAATGGCCTAATTGCGACTGAAGCTTTCTTT. It translates to CATSNGLIATEAFF.

This clonotype was recorded at least ten times. CDR3 residues: CASSPDSWGYTF. CDR3 coding DNA: TGTGCCAGCAGCCCGGACAGTTGGGGCTACACCTTC. The J gene is TRBJ1-2, the V gene TRBV28; D is perhaps TRBD1 (6 bases). CDR3 length equals 12 residues. V was shortened by 6 bases and J by 8 bases, with 13 bases between the two germline ends. Germline V gene sequence: CDR1 MDHEN, CDR2 SYDVKM.

The genes are TRBV20-1 and TRBJ2-3; 10 bases match TRBD2. This CDR3 has 15 amino acids. Trimming cost V 3 bases and J 6 bases; bases outside gene matches: 9. Germline V gives CDR1 DFQATT, CDR2 SNEGSKA (reference sequence). The CDR3 DNA is TGCAGTGCTAGTAGGCTAGCGGGAGTGGCGGATACGCAGTATTTT. It codes for CSASRLAGVADTQYF.

This clonotype was observed at least ten times. The chain is built from TRBV12-3 or TRBV12-4 and TRBJ1-3, with D tentatively TRBD1 (6 bases). The V end lost 10 bases, the J end lost 1 base, and 14 bases lay between the germline ends. This CDR3 has 14 amino acids. CDR3 in DNA: TGTGCCACCAAAACAGGGCCGTCTGGAAACACCATATATTTT. Protein product: CATKTGPSGNTIYF.

A few counts support this clonotype. The CDR3 protein is CASSVGGLSYEQYF. In DNA, the CDR3 is TGTGCCAGCAGCGTAGGAGGTCTCTCCTACGAGCAGTACTTC. J is TRBJ2-7 and V is TRBV9; unclear D gene. V was trimmed by 0 bases and J by 0 bases, leaving 7 bases between them. The CDR3 extends over 14 amino acids. Germline V gives CDR1 SGDLS, CDR2 YYNGEE.

At least ten counts were recorded for this clonotype. V and J are TRBV28 and TRBJ1-2; 7 bases line up with TRBD1. The length of the CDR3 is 13 residues. V trimming: 4 bases; J trimming: 8 bases; junction bases outside the gene matches: 7. Germline assignment: CDR1 MDHEN and CDR2 SYDVKM. The CDR3 sequence: CASSSMHRGGYTF. DNA for the CDR3: TGTGCCAGCAGTTCAATGCACAGGGGAGGCTACACCTTC.

V gene TRBV11-2 combines with J gene TRBJ2-7; 14 nucleotides line up with TRBD2. CDR1 SGHAT and CDR2 FQNNGV come from the germline V gene. The CDR3 is 15 amino acids. J lost 10 bases, V lost 6 bases, and 11 bases had no gene match. The CDR3 loop is CASRQSGTSGGSQYF. The CDR3 region has the DNA TGTGCCAGCAGGCAATCCGGGACTAGCGGGGGTTCCCAGTACTTC.

This chain connects TRBV28 to TRBJ2-1; tentatively, D is TRBD2 (5 bases). The CDR3 is made up of 14 amino acids. Germline V gives CDR1 MDHEN, CDR2 SYDVKM. The V gene lost 6 bases and the J gene lost 5 bases, with 14 bases spanning the gap. The CDR3 protein is CASSDHGLDNEQFF. CDR3 nucleotide sequence: TGTGCCAGCAGCGATCACGGACTCGACAATGAGCAGTTCTTC.

This clonotype was observed at least ten times. CDR3 sequence: CASSYLEVAKNIQYF. DNA for the CDR3: TGTGCCAGCAGTTATCTTGAGGTAGCCAAAAACATTCAGTACTTC. The chain links TRBV2 to TRBJ2-4; D gene ambiguous. V lost 5 bases, J lost 0 bases, and 11 bases lay in between. The germline gives CDR1 SNHLY, CDR2 FYNNEI. This CDR3 is 15 amino acids long.

Many counts were recorded for this clonotype. J is TRBJ2-5 and V is TRBV7-2, with 7 bases fitting TRBD2. V lost 1 base, J lost 3 bases, and 5 bases stayed unmatched. The germline V gene encodes CDR1 SGHTA and CDR2 FQGNSA. CDR3 length equals 15 residues. The CDR3 DNA sequence: TGTGCCAGCAGCTTAGGCGGGGGACTCGAAGAGACCCAGTACTTC. Protein sequence: CASSLGGGLEETQYF.

In nucleotides, the CDR3 is TGCGCCAGCAGCTTGGCAGGACTAGCGGGAGGAGATACCGGGGAGCTGTTTTTT. Amino acid sequence: CASSLAGLAGGDTGELFF. The V and J genes are TRBV5-1 and TRBJ2-2; 14 bases line up with TRBD2. This CDR3 has 18 amino acids. V shed 0 bases and J 5 bases; nucleotides not matched to a gene: 6. CDR1 SGHRS and CDR2 YFSETQ come from the germline V gene.

The chain is built from TRBV3-1 and TRBJ2-7; no definite D call. Germline CDR1 LGHDT, CDR2 YNNKEL (reference sequence). The CDR3 consists of 13 residues. Trimming cost V 1 base and J 2 bases, with 6 bases left between them. The DNA of the CDR3 is TGTGCCAGCAGCCAAGCCCCAACCTACGAGCAGTACTTC. It encodes CASSQAPTYEQYF.

This CDR3 reads CASSRQGLVQETQYF. The CDR3 bases are TGTGCCAGCAGCCGACAGGGGCTCGTCCAAGAGACCCAGTACTTC. This rearrangement joins TRBV5-5 to TRBJ2-5; TRBD1 matches at 8 bases. Germline values: CDR1 SGHKS, CDR2 YYEKEE (reference sequence). The CDR3 has 15 amino acids. Losses at the gene ends were 4 bases for V and 1 base for J; bases not matched to a gene: 6.

This clonotype was observed a few times. J is TRBJ2-4 and V is TRBV28, with 10 bases lining up with TRBD1. In germline, CDR1 is MDHEN, CDR2 SYDVKM. This CDR3 is built from 13 residues. The V gene end was trimmed by 6 bases and the J gene end by 7 bases; junction bases not matched to a gene: 3. The CDR3 sequence is CASSRTGGNIQYF. CDR3 bases: TGTGCCAGCAGCCGGACAGGGGGGAACATTCAGTACTTC.

In its sample, this clonotype was seen a few times. The chain combines TRBV5-1 with TRBJ1-1; D not certain. In germline, CDR1 is SGHRS, CDR2 YFSETQ. The CDR3 has 16 residues. V was clipped by 0 bases and J by 1 base, with 13 bases between them. The CDR3 protein is CASSLGIGRGNTEAFF. For the CDR3, the DNA is TGCGCCAGCAGCTTGGGTATAGGTCGGGGGAACACTGAAGCTTTCTTT.

This clonotype has just a few counts. V gene TRBV19 combines with J gene TRBJ1-2, with a weak D call TRBD1 (5 bases). Germline CDR1 reads LNHDA; CDR2 reads SQIVND (reference sequence). There are 17 residues in the CDR3. Trimming took off 5 bases at V and 0 bases at J, with 19 bases between the two ends. CDR3 coding DNA: TGTGCCAGTAGTCCGGGACGGCGAAATCAAGCTAACTATGGCTACACCTTC. Encoded protein: CASSPGRRNQANYGYTF.

V and J are TRBV14 and TRBJ1-1; TRBD1 agrees at 8 bases. Germline-derived CDR1 and CDR2 are SGHDN and FVKESK. J was trimmed by 1 base and V by 3 bases; bases with no gene match: 4. The CDR3 length is 15 residues. The DNA for the CDR3 is TGTGCCAGCAGCCACTGGACAGGGAGGAACACTGAAGCTTTCTTT. This codes for CASSHWTGRNTEAFF.

There are many counts of this clonotype. V is TRBV6-5 and J is TRBJ1-2, with D perhaps TRBD1 (5 bases). The CDR3 contains 13 residues. CDR1 and CDR2 (germline): MNHEY, SVGAGI. V was shortened by 4 bases and J by 8 bases, with 14 bases between the two germline ends. The CDR3 DNA follows: TGTGCCAGCAGTTCGGGGGAAGTCATGGGCTACACCTTC. Its protein is CASSSGEVMGYTF.